A single sample is the source of the 22 T cell receptor beta chains below, sequenced in a study of OX40 agonist ivuxolimab in advanced cancers. Produced via immunoSEQ multiplex PCR; TCRdb's table is partial and in-frame only. The repertoire holds tens of thousands of clones, with about 86% as singletons. The sequences come from CD4+ or CD8+ T cells sorted from blood, collected in a trial of the OX40 agonist ivuxolimab. Source of these receptors: an adult with an advanced solid tumor such as melanoma, head and neck, liver or kidney cancer.

The table lists this clone with many counts. This rearrangement joins TRBV7-9 to TRBJ1-1; D not certain. There are 15 residues in the CDR3. Looked up from germline, CDR1 is SEHNR and CDR2 is FQNEAQ (reference sequence). Trimming took off 3 bases at V and 1 base at J, with 12 bases between the two ends. The CDR3 DNA is TGTGCCAGCAGCTTCAGTCCCCGGGGGAACACTGAAGCTTTCTTT. Translation gives CASSFSPRGNTEAFF.

In regard to this clone: Different DNA sequences within this sample yield the same CDR3. The chain recombines TRBV19 with TRBJ2-3; D not resolved. The V end was cut by 1 base, the J end by 0 bases, with 11 bases between. CDR3 length: 16 residues. CDR1 is LNHDA, CDR2 SQIVND, per germline (reference sequence). The CDR3 reads CASSIGATLSTDTQYF. CDR3 sequence (DNA): TGTGCCAGTAGTATAGGGGCCACCCTCAGCACAGATACGCAGTATTTT. Looking up the rest from reference TRBV19 and TRBJ2-3 gives the full variable domain: DGGITQSPKYLFRKEGQNVTLSCEQNLNHDAMYWYRQDPGQGLRLIYYSQIVNDFQKGDIAEGYSVSREKKESFPLTVTSAQKNPTAFYLCASSIGATLSTDTQYFGPGTRLTVL.

The chain couples TRBV9 to TRBJ2-7; 9 bases map to TRBD2. Germline lookup yields CDR1 SGDLS and CDR2 YYNGEE. Trimming removed 0 bases from V and 5 bases from J; junction bases left unmatched: 6. The CDR3 sequence is 15 residues long. Here the CDR3 reads CASSVGAGGPDEQYF. Written as DNA, the CDR3 is TGTGCCAGCAGCGTAGGTGCGGGAGGGCCTGACGAGCAGTACTTC.

About this clone: This CDR3 is also generated by other DNA sequences in the sample. The CDR3 region has the DNA TGTGCCAGCAGTCCCGAGGGGCAGCCCCAGCATTTT. Amino acid sequence: CASSPEGQPQHF. The chain couples TRBV7-9 to TRBJ1-5; D may be TRBD1 (5 bases). CDR1 is SEHNR, CDR2 FQNEAQ, per germline (reference sequence). The V gene lost 6 bases and the J gene lost 7 bases, with 10 bases spanning the gap. The CDR3 is 12 amino acids.

This chain connects TRBV7-6 to TRBJ2-7, with TRBD1 matching 9 bases. This CDR3 is 14 amino acids long. The V gene's germline CDR1 is SGHVS and CDR2 FNYEAQ. Losses at the gene ends were 5 bases for V and 2 bases for J; bases not matched to a gene: 4. The CDR3 nucleotides are TGTGCCAGCAGCCTGGACAGGGGAACCTACGAGCAGTACTTC. Its translation is CASSLDRGTYEQYF.

V is TRBV29-1 and J is TRBJ2-6; D unresolved. V was pared by 4 bases and J by 0 bases, with 4 bases between. CDR1 and CDR2 (germline): SQVTM, ANQGSEA. The CDR3 loop spans 13 amino acids. CDR3 sequence (DNA): TGCAGCGTTGTAGACTCTGGGGCCAACGTCCTGACTTTC. This translates into CSVVDSGANVLTF.

The chain couples TRBV4-3 to TRBJ2-3; no firm D call. CDR1 is LGHNA, CDR2 YSLEER, per germline. V shed 4 bases and J shed 4 bases, with 12 bases lying between them. This CDR3 contains 14 residues. The CDR3 DNA follows: TGCGCCAGCAGCCCCCAGGTCGTGGCAGATACGCAGTATTTT. Protein: CASSPQVVADTQYF.

This sequence joins TRBV19 and TRBJ2-7; 7 bases are a match to TRBD1. The germline V gene encodes CDR1 LNHDA and CDR2 SQIVND (reference sequence). Trimming at V came to 5 bases and at J to 2 bases, leaving 12 bases not matched to a gene. The CDR3 is 16 amino acids. The CDR3 region has the DNA TGTGCCAGTAGTGTACTCATTTCGGGACAGCCCTACGAGCAGTACTTC. It specifies CASSVLISGQPYEQYF.

CDR3: CAWSSFRDRYTGELFF. The CDR3 DNA sequence: TGTGCCTGGAGTTCTTTCCGAGACAGATACACCGGGGAGCTGTTTTTT. This chain joins TRBV30 and TRBJ2-2; D is perhaps TRBD1 (5 bases). V was cut by 2 bases and J by 3 bases, with 16 bases left in between. The CDR3 totals 16 residues. Germline V CDR1 and CDR2: GTSNPN, SVGIG (reference sequence).

Only one count was recorded for this clone. The chain couples TRBV28 to TRBJ2-5; D may be TRBD1 or TRBD2 (6 bases each). Trimming stripped 4 bases from V and 4 bases from J, with 25 bases between. The CDR3 has 18 residues. Per the germline V gene, CDR1 is MDHEN and CDR2 is SYDVKM. Written as DNA, the CDR3 is TGTGCCAGCAGTTCCCCGGAGGGGGGAATTGGTTTTGGAGAGACCCAGTACTTC. Encoded protein: CASSSPEGGIGFGETQYF.

The V and J genes are TRBV7-2 and TRBJ1-4; D uncertain. The CDR3 sequence is 15 residues long. V gave up 5 bases and J gave up 8 bases, with 18 bases separating them. Germline assignment: CDR1 SGHTA and CDR2 FQGNSA. CDR3 bases: TGTGCCAGCAGCCCCTACGTCCCCCGAAGGGAAAAACTGTTTTTT. Amino acids: CASSPYVPRREKLFF.

This rearrangement joins TRBV9 to TRBJ2-1, with D unresolved. The germline V gene has CDR1 SGDLS and CDR2 YYNGEE. CDR3 length equals 15 residues. The ends were cut back, 0 bases at V and 6 bases at J, with 13 bases in the middle. CDR3: CASSVGLGPGNEQFF. The CDR3 DNA sequence: TGTGCCAGCAGCGTAGGCCTCGGACCCGGCAATGAGCAGTTCTTC.

The table lists this clone with a count of one. V and J are TRBV5-6 and TRBJ2-7, with 10 bases lining up with TRBD1. V trimming: 4 bases; J trimming: 3 bases; junction bases outside the gene matches: 4. Germline-derived CDR1 and CDR2 are SGHDT and YYEEEE. The CDR3 is 14 residues long. CDR3 in amino acids: CASSRGQGVYEQYF. The CDR3 DNA sequence: TGTGCCAGCAGCCGTGGACAGGGGGTCTACGAGCAGTACTTC.

This clone was seen only a few times. The V and J genes are TRBV2 and TRBJ2-7; D ambiguous. The V end was cut by 2 bases, the J end by 3 bases, with 8 bases between. Germline V gene data show CDR1 as SNHLY and CDR2 as FYNNEI. This CDR3 comprises 13 residues. CDR3 amino acids: CASSEFKVYEQYF. CDR3 sequence (DNA): TGTGCCAGCAGTGAATTTAAAGTCTACGAGCAGTACTTC.

This clone was observed a few times. The rearrangement uses TRBV5-1 and TRBJ1-1; the D is unclear. The germline V gene encodes CDR1 SGHRS and CDR2 YFSETQ. Trimming removed 4 bases from V and 6 bases from J, with 19 bases in between. The CDR3 runs 15 residues. CDR3 residues: CASSRIPKGGAEAFF. The CDR3 DNA reads as TGCGCCAGCAGCCGCATCCCGAAGGGAGGTGCTGAAGCTTTCTTT.

Only one count was recorded for this clone. The chain carries TRBV5-1 and TRBJ1-4, with D maybe TRBD1 (5 bases). V lost 4 bases to trimming and J lost 7 bases, with 17 bases between them. Germline V gene sequence: CDR1 SGHRS, CDR2 YFSETQ. The CDR3 contains 15 residues. The CDR3 loop is CASSLGVGGGEKLFF. In DNA form, the CDR3 reads TGCGCCAGCAGCCTCGGGGTCGGTGGGGGTGAAAAACTGTTTTTT.

The sample holds a few counts of this clone. The rearrangement joins TRBV11-2 to TRBJ1-5, with TRBD1 as a possible D gene (5 bases). Germline-derived CDR1 and CDR2 are SGHAT and FQNNGV. This CDR3 spans 12 amino acids. Trimming cost V 1 base and J 7 bases, with 5 bases left between them. The CDR3 sequence: CASSLGGQPQHF. The CDR3 nucleotides are TGTGCCAGCAGCTTAGGGGGCCAGCCCCAGCATTTT.

V usage is TRBV9 and J usage is TRBJ1-2, with 7 nucleotides matching TRBD1. V was pared by 4 bases and J by 4 bases, with 7 bases of the junction left unmatched. CDR1 and CDR2 (germline): SGDLS, YYNGEE. The length of the CDR3 is 14 residues. CDR3 loop: CASSPRQGGYGYTF. The DNA for the CDR3 is TGTGCCAGCAGCCCCCGACAGGGAGGCTATGGCTACACCTTC.

This clone was recorded once. The chain joins TRBV10-3 to TRBJ2-7, with 8 bases that match TRBD2. V dropped 4 bases and J dropped 2; count of bases not matched to a gene: 7. Germline V lookup: CDR1 ENHRY, CDR2 SYGVKD. This CDR3 has 15 amino acids. CDR3 residues: CAISVYTGGTYEQYF. CDR3 DNA sequence: TGTGCCATCAGTGTGTATACGGGAGGGACCTACGAGCAGTACTTC.

J is TRBJ1-5 and V is TRBV27, with a tentative D call TRBD1 (6 bases). The CDR3 is made up of 13 amino acids. CDR1 and CDR2 from the germline V gene are MNHEY and SMNVEV (reference sequence). Trimming pared 4 bases from V and 3 bases from J, leaving 7 bases between. The DNA of the CDR3 is TGTGCCAGCAGTTGGACAGCCAATCAGCCCCAGCATTTT. It yields the protein CASSWTANQPQHF.

This chain joins TRBV7-9 and TRBJ2-2, with 10 bases identical to TRBD1. V lost 5 bases to trimming and J lost 5 bases; unmatched junction nucleotides: 14. From germline, CDR1 is SEHNR and CDR2 FQNEAQ (reference sequence). The CDR3 extends over 18 amino acids. The CDR3 sequence is CASSLNAWTGGWTGELFF. CDR3 nucleotide sequence: TGTGCCAGCAGCCTGAACGCCTGGACAGGGGGATGGACCGGGGAGCTGTTTTTT.

The rearrangement uses TRBV19 and TRBJ1-1; TRBD1 matches 7 bases. The CDR3 loop spans 17 amino acids. J gave up 2 bases and V 3 bases, and 12 bases lay outside the gene matches. Germline loops: CDR1 LNHDA, CDR2 SQIVND (reference sequence). CDR3 in amino acids: CASSIRPGQTRNTEAFF. The CDR3 bases are TGTGCCAGTAGTATTCGTCCGGGACAGACGCGAAACACTGAAGCTTTCTTT.